The present entry profiles one T cell receptor beta chain with its context. The antigen is not known. These data are taken from a study of shared clonotypes between healthy human individuals. Regarding the study as a whole: Against clonotypes common to all four donors, non-shared ones had lower generation probabilities.

The protocol was immunoSEQ multiplex PCR, while the TCRdb copy is restricted to in-frame clones and leaves out a portion. In the table there are approximately 2.5 million clones, 90% to 95% of which are singletons. The junction had 13 bases not matched to a gene; V was cut back by 5 bases and J by 7 bases. This CDR3 spans 16 amino acids. Germline assignment: CDR1 MNHEY and CDR2 SMNVEV (reference sequence). The TCR was taken from a man aged 18 to 29 in good health. The specimen was naive CD4+ T cells sorted from blood. Specified subset: CD45RA+ positively selected. The V and J genes are TRBV27 and TRBJ1-4; TRBD1 aligns across 7 bases. CDR3 sequence: CASSPALPGGIEKLFF. CDR3 coding DNA: TGTGCCAGCAGTCCCGCCCTACCAGGGGGGATTGAAAAACTGTTTTTT.